The 26 T cell receptor beta chains in this list originate from one sample, sequenced in a study of T cell responses to AZD1222 COVID-19 vaccine. This table comes from immunoSEQ multiplex PCR, and its TCRdb copy is limited to in-frame clones, with some not included. Of tens of thousands of clones listed, 79% are singletons. Sequenced material: peripheral blood, taken on day 0 of MenACWY control vaccination. These receptors were obtained from an adult in good health.

The rearrangement uses TRBV7-8 and TRBJ2-3; 11 nucleotides match TRBD2. The ends lost 2 bases at V and 2 bases at J; junction bases unmatched: 12. This CDR3 region has 19 residues. CDR1 and CDR2 (germline): SGHVS, FQNEAQ. CDR3 sequence reads: CASSLRALAGGPNTDTQYF. DNA of the CDR3: TGTGCCAGCAGCTTAAGGGCCCTAGCGGGGGGTCCGAACACAGATACGCAGTATTTT.

The rearrangement links TRBV6-5 to TRBJ1-2; weak D call: TRBD1 (6 bases). Trimming left V 6 bases short and J 4 bases short, with 9 bases between. Germline lookup yields CDR1 MNHEY and CDR2 SVGAGI. The CDR3 sequence is 12 residues long. CDR3 in DNA: TGTGCCAGCAGCCGACAGGCCTATGGCTACACCTTC. Residues: CASSRQAYGYTF.

This chain joins TRBV4-1 and TRBJ1-1; a weak D match, TRBD1 (6 bases). Germline V lookup: CDR1 MGHRA, CDR2 YSYEKL. The ends were cut back, 1 base at V and 6 bases at J, with 18 bases in the middle. This CDR3 has 16 residues. In DNA form, the CDR3 reads TGCGCCAGCAGCCAAGGGAGGAACAGGGAGGGCGCTGAAGCTTTCTTT. Its protein is CASSQGRNREGAEAFF.

The chain couples TRBV5-1 to TRBJ1-5; D not resolved. V was clipped by 2 bases and J by 3 bases, with 6 bases between them. The germline gives CDR1 SGHRS, CDR2 YFSETQ. There are 13 residues in the CDR3. The CDR3 region is CASSLSLNQPQHF. The CDR3 DNA reads TGCGCCAGCAGCTTATCCCTCAATCAGCCCCAGCATTTT. Using reference TRBV5-1 and TRBJ1-5 for the parts outside the CDR3, the full variable domain is KAGVTQTPRYLIKTRGQQVTLSCSPISGHRSVSWYQQTPGQGLQFLFEYFSETQRNKGNFPGRFSGRQFSNSRSEMNVSTLELGDSALYLCASSLSLNQPQHFGDGTRLSIL.

V is TRBV5-1 and J is TRBJ2-3; the D gene is possibly TRBD2 (6 bases). V gave up 4 bases and J gave up 2 bases, with 17 bases separating them. In germline, CDR1 is SGHRS, CDR2 YFSETQ. There are 16 residues in the CDR3. CDR3 coding DNA: TGCGCCAGCAGCCCAGGAGGAGCGGGTTTCACAGATACGCAGTATTTT. Protein: CASSPGGAGFTDTQYF.

V gene TRBV6-1 combines with J gene TRBJ1-6; D not certain. Trimming removed 0 bases from V and 3 bases from J, with 6 bases in between. The CDR3 runs to 15 residues. The germline V gene encodes CDR1 MNHNS and CDR2 SASEGT. The CDR3 protein is CASSEAPGYNSPLHF. The CDR3 DNA is TGTGCCAGCAGTGAAGCTCCGGGCTATAATTCACCCCTCCACTTT.

The V gene is TRBV27, the J gene TRBJ1-3, with D possibly matching TRBD1 (6 bases). V gave up 6 bases and J gave up 4 bases, with 13 bases separating them. Germline V gene lookup returns CDR1 MNHEY and CDR2 SMNVEV (reference sequence). This CDR3 region has 14 residues. The CDR3 here is CASSKQGYGNTIYF. CDR3 coding DNA: TGTGCCAGCAGCAAACAGGGATACGGAAACACCATATATTTT.

This clone was picked up a small number of times. This sequence joins TRBV5-4 and TRBJ1-1, with D possibly being TRBD1 (6 bases). The CDR3 has 15 residues. Trimming left V 4 bases short and J 4 bases short, with 17 bases between. The germline V gene encodes CDR1 SGHNT and CDR2 YYREEE (reference sequence). The CDR3 DNA is TGTGCCAGCAGCCTTTTACAGGGAGTTAGCACTGAAGCTTTCTTT. Its translation is CASSLLQGVSTEAFF.

This chain links TRBV7-9 with TRBJ1-1; 7 nucleotides agree with TRBD1. The CDR3 extends over 16 amino acids. V lost 6 bases to trimming and J lost 0 bases; unmatched junction nucleotides: 10. The germline V gene encodes CDR1 SEHNR and CDR2 FQNEAQ (reference sequence). CDR3 amino acids: CASRTDRDYMNTEAFF. The CDR3 region has the DNA TGTGCCAGCAGGACTGACAGGGACTACATGAACACTGAAGCTTTCTTT.

The chain is built from TRBV12-3 or TRBV12-4 and TRBJ2-7, with a weak D call TRBD1 (5 bases). There are 12 residues in the CDR3. Trimming removed 5 bases at V and 3 bases at J, with 8 bases between. CDR3 in amino acids: CASSLQDYEQYF. Here the CDR3 DNA reads TGTGCCAGCAGTCTACAGGACTACGAGCAGTACTTC.

The chain carries TRBV29-1 and TRBJ1-2; TRBD1 matches at 7 bases. Germline CDR1 reads SQVTM; CDR2 reads ANQGSEA. The CDR3 sequence is 12 residues long. The CDR3 nucleotides are TGCGTAGTTGACCGGGACAGCTATGGCTACACCTTC. Amino acid sequence: CVVDRDSYGYTF. The variable domain in full, completed from reference TRBV29-1 and TRBJ1-2, reads SAVISQKPSRDICQRGTSLTIQCQVDSQVTMMFWYRQQPGQSLTLIATANQGSEATYESGFVIDKFPISRPNLTFSTLTVSNMSPEDSSIYLCVVDRDSYGYTFGSGTRLTVV.

This chain joins TRBV30 and TRBJ1-6, with D hard to call. Per germline, CDR1 GTSNPN and CDR2 SVGIG (reference sequence). The V end was cut by 0 bases, the J end by 8 bases, with 11 bases between. The CDR3 covers 14 residues. CDR3 bases: TGTGCCTGGAGTGTGGACCTGGTAGATTCACCCCTCCACTTT. Protein: CAWSVDLVDSPLHF.

V gene TRBV7-9 combines with J gene TRBJ1-1; D remains unclear. Per germline, CDR1 SEHNR and CDR2 FQNEAQ (reference sequence). CDR3 length: 15 residues. Trimming removed 5 bases at V and 3 bases at J, with 16 bases between. The CDR3 DNA reads as TGTGCCAGCAGCGACGGGTTGGTACTGGACACTGAAGCTTTCTTT. It translates to CASSDGLVLDTEAFF.

V and J are TRBV27 and TRBJ1-1; TRBD1 is a possible D gene (6 bases). V dropped 4 bases and J dropped 3 bases, with 24 bases sitting between them. CDR1 is MNHEY and CDR2 is SMNVEV in the germline V gene (reference sequence). This CDR3 has 18 amino acids. The CDR3 region has the DNA TGTGCCAGCAGTTCTTCTACAGGGCTCGGGGCAGGAGACACTGAAGCTTTCTTT. This gives the protein CASSSSTGLGAGDTEAFF.

V gene TRBV6-1 combines with J gene TRBJ2-7; D remains unclear. Germline CDR1 MNHNS, CDR2 SASEGT. The V gene lost 3 bases and the J gene lost 3 bases, with 9 bases spanning the gap. CDR3 length: 13 amino acids. CDR3 region: CASSEVENYEQYV. The CDR3 region has the DNA TGTGCCAGCAGTGAGGTTGAAAACTACGAGCAGTACGTC.

Only one count was recorded for this clone. The V call is TRBV7-6, the J call TRBJ2-2, with D tentatively TRBD1 or TRBD2 (6 bases each). The germline V gene encodes CDR1 SGHVS and CDR2 FNYEAQ. Trimming stripped 1 base from V and 5 bases from J, with 17 bases between. The CDR3 is 17 amino acids. The DNA of the CDR3 is TGTGCCAGCAGCTTAGGGGGACACGGGGGAAAGACCGGGGAGCTGTTTTTT. This gives the protein CASSLGGHGGKTGELFF.

The genes are TRBV27 and TRBJ1-2; tentative D call: TRBD1 (6 bases). In germline, CDR1 is MNHEY, CDR2 SMNVEV (reference sequence). The length of the CDR3 is 15 residues. V shed 5 bases and J shed 5 bases, with 18 bases lying between them. The CDR3 reads CASSLGQSPLYGYTF. The CDR3 DNA follows: TGTGCCAGCAGTCTCGGACAGAGCCCCCTTTATGGCTACACCTTC.

This clone was recorded a few times. V and J are TRBV6-2 or TRBV6-3 and TRBJ2-5; D may correspond to TRBD1 or TRBD2 (5 bases each). There are 13 residues in the CDR3. Germline V lookup: CDR1 MNHEY, CDR2 SVGEGT. Trimming cost V 5 bases and J 5 bases, with 12 bases left between them. The CDR3 sequence is CASSTGPRETQYF. CDR3 DNA sequence: TGTGCCAGCAGTACGGGGCCCAGGGAGACCCAGTACTTC.

The chain has TRBV14 and TRBJ1-2; no clear D. Trimming took off 1 base at V and 0 bases at J, with 6 bases between the two ends. The CDR3 contains 14 residues. Germline assignment: CDR1 SGHDN and CDR2 FVKESK. The CDR3 loop reads CASSQGQANYGYTF. The CDR3 DNA sequence: TGTGCCAGCAGCCAAGGACAAGCTAACTATGGCTACACCTTC.

V gene TRBV27 combines with J gene TRBJ1-1; D perhaps matches TRBD1 (6 bases). Germline loops: CDR1 MNHEY, CDR2 SMNVEV (reference sequence). This CDR3 region has 15 residues. The V end was cut by 9 bases, the J end by 1 base, with 18 bases between. CDR3 nucleotides: TGTGCCAGTTACCGGACAGTAGGTTCGAACACTGAAGCTTTCTTT. This encodes CASYRTVGSNTEAFF.

This chain joins TRBV11-3 and TRBJ2-3, with a weak D call TRBD2 (5 bases). The CDR3 consists of 17 residues. CDR1 is SGHNT and CDR2 is YENEEA in the germline V gene. The V end was cut by 5 bases, the J end by 0 bases, with 18 bases between. In DNA form, the CDR3 reads TGTGCCAGCAGCGAATACTACTCGGGAACAAGCACAGATACGCAGTATTTT. The encoded protein is CASSEYYSGTSTDTQYF.

This chain uses TRBV7-9 with TRBJ1-5, with 10 bases matching TRBD1. The ends lost 5 bases at V and 4 bases at J; junction bases unmatched: 2. Germline assignment: CDR1 SEHNR and CDR2 FQNEAQ (reference sequence). This CDR3 is built from 14 residues. The CDR3 loop reads CASSRTGGNQPQHF. CDR3 nucleotide sequence: TGTGCCAGCAGCCGGACAGGGGGTAATCAGCCCCAGCATTTT.

The chain links TRBV7-9 to TRBJ1-2; possibly TRBD1 for D (5 bases). This CDR3 has 18 amino acids. Germline V gives CDR1 SEHNR, CDR2 FQNEAQ (reference sequence). V lost 4 bases and J lost 6, with 27 bases in between. The CDR3 protein is CASSSASGAVVGRDGYTF. The DNA for the CDR3 is TGTGCCAGCAGCTCTGCCTCTGGGGCGGTTGTGGGGCGTGATGGCTACACCTTC.

The chain carries TRBV11-1 and TRBJ1-6; 9 bases agree with TRBD1. Germline V lookup: CDR1 SGHAT, CDR2 FQDESV (reference sequence). V was pared by 4 bases and J by 6 bases, with 1 base of the junction left unmatched. The length of the CDR3 is 14 residues. CDR3 DNA sequence: TGTGCCAGCAGCTGGGGACAGGGTAATTCACCCCTCCACTTT. Its translation: CASSWGQGNSPLHF.

The chain combines TRBV9 with TRBJ2-2, with 9 bases matching TRBD2. Unmatched junction bases numbered 7, after V lost 3 bases and J lost 7 bases. CDR1 SGDLS and CDR2 YYNGEE come from the germline V gene. This CDR3 is 15 amino acids long. CDR3 region: CASSEGTSQNGELFF. The CDR3 DNA reads as TGTGCCAGCAGCGAAGGGACTAGCCAAAACGGGGAGCTGTTTTTT.

This chain links TRBV10-3 with TRBJ2-2; no definite D call. There are 14 residues in the CDR3. The germline gives CDR1 ENHRY, CDR2 SYGVKD. V lost 9 bases and J lost 1, with 12 bases in between. In DNA form, the CDR3 reads TGTGCCATGGGGAATACGGGGAACACCGGGGAGCTGTTTTTT. Protein: CAMGNTGNTGELFF.